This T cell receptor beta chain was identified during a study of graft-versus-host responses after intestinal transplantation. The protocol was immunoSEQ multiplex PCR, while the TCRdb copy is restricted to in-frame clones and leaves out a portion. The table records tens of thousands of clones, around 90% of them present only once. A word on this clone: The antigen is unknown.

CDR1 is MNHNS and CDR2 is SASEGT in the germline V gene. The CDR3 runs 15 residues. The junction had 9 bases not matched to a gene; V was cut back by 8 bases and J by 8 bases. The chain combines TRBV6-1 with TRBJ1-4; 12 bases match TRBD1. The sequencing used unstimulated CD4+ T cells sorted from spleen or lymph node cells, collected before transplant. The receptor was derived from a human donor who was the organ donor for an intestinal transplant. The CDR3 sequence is CASEGQGAIKEKLFF. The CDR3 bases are TGTGCCAGCGAGGGACAGGGGGCGATTAAAGAAAAACTGTTTTTT.